Below, 14 T cell receptor beta chains from the same sample are listed, as sequenced in a study of cytomegalovirus exposure and HLA in healthy donors. The PCR was carried out with 60 Vbeta primers and 13 Jbeta primers. TCRdb's copy holds only in-frame clones and misses some; the assay was immunoSEQ multiplex PCR. The top ten clones hold roughly 3.5% of a sample with more than 80,000 clones, about four fifths of them seen once. Sequenced input: PBMCs. These receptors were taken from a female donor in good health and CMV-seropositive.

V gene TRBV7-9 combines with J gene TRBJ1-6; TRBD1 matches 7 bases. After removal of 1 base from V and 10 bases from J, the junction contained 4 bases not matched to a gene. The CDR3 extends over 14 amino acids. Per the germline V gene, CDR1 is SEHNR and CDR2 is FQNEAQ (reference sequence). The CDR3 loop reads CASSLGGGGSPLHF. The CDR3 DNA reads as TGTGCCAGCAGCTTAGGAGGGGGCGGATCACCCCTCCACTTT.

As concerns this clone: This sample also contains other DNA sequences that code for the same CDR3. The rearrangement joins TRBV11-2 to TRBJ2-7; D is unclear. Deletions cut 1 base from V and 3 bases from J, with 4 bases between. CDR1 and CDR2 (germline): SGHAT, FQNNGV. CDR3 length: 12 amino acids. The chain's CDR3 is CASSLGSYEQYF. In DNA form, the CDR3 reads TGTGCCAGCAGCTTAGGGAGCTACGAGCAGTACTTC.

This clone was seen more than once but under ten times. The chain links TRBV7-9 to TRBJ2-2; a weak D match, TRBD2 (5 bases). CDR3 length: 13 amino acids. Germline-derived CDR1 and CDR2 are SEHNR and FQNEAQ (reference sequence). Trimming left V 6 bases short and J 8 bases short, with 13 bases between. CDR3 region: CASRSSGEGELFF. The CDR3 nucleotides are TGTGCCAGCAGATCGAGTGGGGAGGGGGAGCTGTTTTTT.

The chain employs TRBV19 and TRBJ2-6, with D perhaps matching TRBD2 (5 bases). Trimming removed 5 bases from V and 2 bases from J, with 13 bases in between. The CDR3 covers 16 residues. CDR1 is LNHDA and CDR2 is SQIVND in the germline V gene (reference sequence). The CDR3 loop is CASSVKREAGANVLTF. The CDR3 bases are TGTGCCAGTAGTGTAAAGAGGGAAGCTGGGGCCAACGTCCTGACTTTC.

V usage is TRBV5-4 and J usage is TRBJ2-1; weak D call: TRBD2 (6 bases). This CDR3 comprises 15 residues. Trimming took off 6 bases at V and 6 bases at J, with 19 bases between the two ends. Per the germline V gene, CDR1 is SGHNT and CDR2 is YYREEE (reference sequence). The CDR3 loop reads CASTDRGTVFNEQFF. In nucleotides, the CDR3 is TGTGCCAGCACGGACCGGGGGACTGTTTTCAATGAGCAGTTCTTC.

The chain is built from TRBV7-6 and TRBJ2-2; D is perhaps TRBD1 (5 bases). Deletions cut 3 bases from V and 0 bases from J, with 11 bases between. The CDR3 covers 16 residues. Germline V CDR1 and CDR2: SGHVS, FNYEAQ. CDR3 residues: CASSFWQGSNTGELFF. The CDR3 DNA follows: TGTGCCAGCAGCTTTTGGCAGGGTTCGAACACCGGGGAGCTGTTTTTT.

The chain combines TRBV7-8 with TRBJ1-1, with D tentatively TRBD1 (5 bases). The V gene lost 2 bases and the J gene lost 4 bases, with 14 bases spanning the gap. The CDR3 covers 15 residues. Germline V gives CDR1 SGHVS, CDR2 FQNEAQ. The CDR3: CASSLTSGRSTEAFF. The CDR3 region has the DNA TGTGCCAGCAGCTTAACCTCAGGGAGGAGCACTGAAGCTTTCTTT. Looking up the rest from reference TRBV7-8 and TRBJ1-1 gives the full variable domain: GAGVSQSPRYKVAKRGQDVALRCDPISGHVSLFWYQQALGQGPEFLTYFQNEAQLDKSGLPSDRFFAERPEGSVSTLKIQRTQQEDSAVYLCASSLTSGRSTEAFFGQGTRLTVV.

The V call is TRBV4-1, the J call TRBJ2-3; 9 bases align to TRBD2. The CDR3 covers 15 residues. The germline V gene encodes CDR1 MGHRA and CDR2 YSYEKL. After removal of 3 bases from V and 3 bases from J, the junction contained 4 bases not matched to a gene. CDR3 in amino acids: CASSHGLALTDTQYF. As DNA, the CDR3 is TGCGCCAGCAGCCATGGACTAGCGCTTACAGATACGCAGTATTTT.

The chain employs TRBV15 and TRBJ1-1; 10 nucleotides line up with TRBD1. The V gene end was trimmed by 1 base and the J gene end by 3 bases; junction bases not matched to a gene: 11. The CDR3 runs 18 residues. The germline gives CDR1 LNHNV, CDR2 YYDKDF (reference sequence). The chain's CDR3 is CATSRAGQGIGADTEAFF. DNA of the CDR3: TGTGCCACCAGCAGAGCGGGACAGGGGATAGGTGCTGACACTGAAGCTTTCTTT.

The rearrangement joins TRBV28 to TRBJ2-3; TRBD2 matches at 11 bases. The CDR3 has 16 residues. Germline CDR1 MDHEN, CDR2 SYDVKM. The V segment lost 6 bases and the J segment 2 bases; nucleotides outside the gene matches: 7. For the CDR3, the DNA is TGTGCCAGCAGCCCCGCGACTAGCGGGATCACAGATACGCAGTATTTT. Its protein is CASSPATSGITDTQYF. The full variable domain, its missing parts supplied by reference TRBV28 and TRBJ2-3, is DVKVTQSSRYLVKRTGEKVFLECVQDMDHENMFWYRQDPGLGLRLIYFSYDVKMKEKGDIPEGYSVSREKKERFSLILESASTNQTSMYLCASSPATSGITDTQYFGPGTRLTVL.

The chain is built from TRBV18 and TRBJ1-2, with 7 bases that match TRBD1. The CDR3 consists of 13 residues. Losses at the gene ends were 6 bases for V and 8 bases for J; bases not matched to a gene: 9. The V gene's germline CDR1 is KGHSH and CDR2 LQKENI. CDR3 sequence reads: CASSRRDSEGYTF. As DNA, the CDR3 is TGTGCCAGCTCCCGGAGGGACAGCGAGGGCTACACCTTC.

J is TRBJ2-7 and V is TRBV6-6; 7 bases line up with TRBD2. Unmatched junction bases numbered 9, after V lost 4 bases and J lost 6 bases. This CDR3 spans 14 amino acids. Germline values: CDR1 MNHNY, CDR2 SVGAGI (reference sequence). Here the CDR3 reads CASSSRAGPGEQYF. CDR3 bases: TGTGCCAGCAGTTCCAGAGCGGGGCCGGGCGAGCAGTACTTC.

This sequence joins TRBV5-6 and TRBJ2-7, with D possibly TRBD1 on 5 matching bases. The CDR3 totals 15 residues. Trimming removed 0 bases at V and 5 bases at J, with 15 bases between. Germline V gives CDR1 SGHDT, CDR2 YYEEEE. CDR3 in amino acids: CASSLGARDIDEQYF. CDR3 bases: TGTGCCAGCAGCTTGGGTGCCAGGGATATAGACGAGCAGTACTTC.

CDR3 sequence: CASSKLDRVHEQFF. CDR3 in DNA: TGCGCCAGCAGCAAACTGGACAGGGTCCATGAGCAGTTCTTC. The chain has TRBV5-1 and TRBJ2-1; 8 nucleotides agree with TRBD1. The V gene end was trimmed by 4 bases and the J gene end by 8 bases; junction bases not matched to a gene: 8. CDR1 SGHRS and CDR2 YFSETQ come from the germline V gene. The CDR3 length is 14 residues.